This T cell receptor beta chain was profiled in a study of cytomegalovirus exposure and HLA in healthy donors. Notes on the study in general: The authors later found most CMV-associated TCR beta chains appeared HLA-restricted.

V lost 4 bases to trimming and J lost 3 bases; unmatched junction nucleotides: 12. The germline gives CDR1 SGHDN, CDR2 FVKESK. The CDR3 totals 16 residues. The PCR used 60 Vbeta and 13 Jbeta primers. TCRdb keeps only in-frame clones here, not all; method: immunoSEQ multiplex PCR. The data hold around 63,000 clones, with around 80% observed a single time. Concerning this clone: The target antigen is unknown.

The receptor was derived from a middle-aged man in good health and CMV-seronegative. The chain is built from TRBV14 and TRBJ2-7; 7 nucleotides align to TRBD2. Material: PBMCs. The CDR3 loop reads CASSRTTSADVYEQYF. CDR3 nucleotide sequence: TGTGCCAGCAGCCGGACTACTAGCGCCGACGTCTACGAGCAGTACTTC.